This T cell receptor (beta chain) was identified in a study of T cells in Graves' hyperthyroidism and ophthalmopathy (dated by TCRdb to the late 2010s). For the wider study: Peripheral blood samples were taken at initial diagnosis, before any treatment was given. TCR V-J signatures able to tell the groups apart were searched for in a discovery cohort of 100 patients, of whom under 45 had Graves' ophthalmopathy and under 65 had stable Graves' hyperthyroidism. Prospective prediction of ophthalmopathy was tested in an independent validation cohort consisting of about 19 hyperthyroidism patients and around 16 patients who later progressed to ophthalmopathy. For training and testing, the 100 or so patients in the discovery cohort were randomly divided in a 7:3 ratio. The study also compared thyroid tissue and blood T-cell repertoires from several Graves' hyperthyroidism patients. After blood sampling, hyperthyroidism patients were treated with methimazole at a starting dose of 30 mg daily, and ophthalmopathy patients were treated with high-dose intravenous methylprednisolone. The paper reports TCR Vbeta CDR3 sequencing of over 130 peripheral blood samples: 40 to 45 ophthalmopathy, under 85 hyperthyroidism and approximately 17 progressor patients.

The germline V gene yields MNHEY for CDR1 and SVGAGI for CDR2. V lost 0 bases and J lost 5 bases, and the count of bases not matched to a germline gene is 1. Taken from cysteine to phenylalanine, the CDR3 has 16 residues. The sequence is cut down to CDR3 DNA, 48 bases in frame from base 1. Hyperthyroidism patients were newly diagnosed, with disease duration under 2 months, and aged 18 to 65 years. Patients with uncontrolled infections, other autoimmune diseases, pregnancy or lactation were excluded. Diagnoses were based on clinical symptoms, serum thyroxine and TRAb, thyroid ultrasound and orbital computed tomography. Blood from progressor patients was collected at the time of first diagnosis with hyperthyroidism, before any ophthalmopathy symptoms had appeared. Ficoll-Paque density gradient centrifugation was used to isolate PBMCs from approximately 10 ml of fresh peripheral blood. Progressor patients were first diagnosed with Graves' hyperthyroidism and then developed ophthalmopathy during follow-up. Total RNA was extracted using Trizol reagent, and RNA quality was assessed on an Agilent 2100 Bioanalyzer.

TCR beta CDR3 regions were amplified from RNA transcripts. The TCR CDR3 was subjected to a first round of RT-PCR using the HTBI primer set and the Qiagen OneStep RT-PCR kit. Libraries were constructed in a second round of multiplex PCR, after which size selection and purification were performed. Libraries were sequenced paired-end with 100 bp reads on an Illumina HiSeq2000. The paper's data handling went like this. SOAPnuke was used to process the raw data, with reads discarded if the reads contained adapters or uncalled bases, had a mean Phred below 15, or lacked an exact constant-primer or identifier match. COPE v1.2.5 was used to merge the high-quality paired reads, and each unique nucleotide sequence was defined as a clonotype. Clonotypes were aligned to IMGT TRBV, TRBD and TRBJ reference segments using MiTCR v1.1. The analysis included only V-J combinations with a frequency above 0.0001, which together covered approximately 99% of the repertoires. The TCS score was defined as the ratio of F50 (clonal expansion) to E x V (chaos), calculated using BLOSUM62-based TCRdist between CDR3 peptides within each V-J. Welch's t-statistics and random forest reduced roughly 530 V-J features to about 12, which were used in a naive Bayes classifier (R e1071). Through fastp at Q25 and MiXCR, TCRdb rebuilt clones from the public reads, retaining in-frame beta chains. Each CDR3 protein gets just one entry, which takes the most common genes and DNA from the rows behind it. These V and J calls rely on TCRdb rather than the paper's analysis. This sample comprises nearly 600,000 distinct CDR3 sequences, about 14% of them detected only once. The ten top clones hold less than 6% of the sample.

There are many counts of this clonotype. Its cognate antigen has yet to be identified. Within one base of it there is no much larger clone, and no base qualities were kept. Study-wide conclusions, independent of this receptor: Ophthalmopathy was separated from stable hyperthyroidism by a 13 V-J signature model, with over 85% sensitivity and about 81% specificity obtained in cross-validation and 80%/75% obtained in testing. No statistical method was used to fix the sample size in advance, and group allocation was not hidden from the investigators. In validation, the model predicted progression to ophthalmopathy a median of roughly 6.1 months before onset, with approximately 68% sensitivity and nearly 75% specificity. Most expanded thyroid clonotypes (frequency above 0.001) were also detected in blood, a finding suggesting that blood repertoires may reflect thyroid immune responses.

Sequenced input: blood. This sequence uses TRBV6-5 and TRBJ1-6; 10 nucleotides in the junction match TRBD1. This clonotype originated in a woman in her 30s with Graves' hyperthyroidism that later progressed to Graves' ophthalmopathy. The CDR3 protein: CASSYSTGGHNSPLHF. In nucleotides, the sequence is TGTGCCAGCAGTTACTCGACAGGGGGCCATAATTCACCCCTCCACTTT.